Here is one T cell receptor beta chain with its context. The antigen is unknown. The data were obtained in a study of CD8+ T cells in alopecia areata. Broader study findings: Possibly as an HLA-related effect, TCR sharing across patients appeared less clear than in mice. Lesional scalp displayed greater clonality than normal scalp, most notably in alopecia totalis/universalis.

RNA extraction and reverse transcription yielded cDNA as sequencing template. Measured with immunoSEQ multiplex PCR; TCRdb has only the in-frame clones, and not every one. The table has 95,000 to 120,000 clones, roughly 64% seen once. Trimming removed 5 bases from V and 7 bases from J, with 15 bases in between. Germline values: CDR1 ENHRY, CDR2 SYGVKD. This CDR3 region has 14 residues. PBMCs, the starting material, were the source of sorted CD4+ and CD8+ T cells. V gene TRBV10-3 combines with J gene TRBJ2-4; unclear D gene. The clonotype originates from a human donor in good health. The specimen sequenced was CD8+ T cells sorted from blood. The CDR3 loop reads CAISPHNWPNIQYF. As DNA, the CDR3 is TGTGCCATCAGTCCTCATAATTGGCCTAACATTCAGTACTTC.